This is a list of T cell receptor beta chains from one sample in a study of blood T cell repertoires in COVID-19. Using immunoSEQ multiplex PCR, the repertoire was profiled, and TCRdb retains in-frame clones only, with some absent. The table has about 190,000 clones, about nine tenths seen once. What was sequenced was peripheral blood. The source of these receptors is a man in his thirties or forties with acute or convalescent COVID-19. The CDR3 runs from the conserved cysteine through the conserved F or W. The D gene is left open where the match is weak. Rows give clone size only sometimes, using once, few, many, or a class for an expanded clone.

j_call clone_size v_call cdr3_length d_call cdr3_aa cdr3_nt
TRBJ2-5 NA TRBV30 17 TRBD2 CAWTPKNPAGGGETQYF TGTGCCTGGACCCCAAAAAACCCCGCGGGGGGAGGGGAGACCCAGTACTTC
TRBJ2-7 NA TRBV4-1 14 TRBD1 CASSHPGQGYEQYF TGCGCCAGCAGCCACCCGGGACAGGGTTACGAGCAGTACTTC
TRBJ1-1 NA TRBV19 14 NA CASTSGRDGTEAFF TGTGCCAGTACCTCAGGGAGGGACGGTACTGAAGCTTTCTTT
TRBJ2-7 NA TRBV28 16 TRBD2 CASSLTSGGHTYEQYF TGTGCCAGCAGTTTAACAAGCGGGGGGCATACCTACGAGCAGTACTTC
TRBJ2-5 NA TRBV5-1 15 NA CASSLAPRAEETQYF TGCGCCAGCAGCTTGGCTCCTAGAGCGGAAGAGACCCAGTACTTC
TRBJ1-2 NA TRBV10-3 15 NA CAISEEGARNYGYTF TGTGCCATCAGTGAAGAGGGAGCGCGCAACTATGGCTACACCTTT
TRBJ1-6 NA TRBV7-6 15 NA CASSLASSYNSPLHF TGTGCCAGCAGCTTGGCAAGCTCCTATAATTCACCCCTCCACTTT
TRBJ1-4 NA TRBV28 14 TRBD1 CASSWRGLNEKLFF TGTGCCAGCAGCTGGAGGGGGCTTAATGAAAAACTGTTTTTT
TRBJ2-7 NA TRBV30 14 TRBD1 CAWKFGTGRNEQYF TGTGCCTGGAAGTTCGGGACAGGGCGGAACGAGCAGTACTTC
TRBJ1-6 NA TRBV30 15 NA CAWSVQGGGLSSLHF TGTGCCTGGAGTGTACAAGGCGGAGGACTTTCGTCCCTCCACTTT
TRBJ1-6 NA TRBV19 15 TRBD1 CASSQPGQAGSPLHF TGTGCCAGTAGTCAGCCGGGACAGGCGGGATCACCCCTCCACTTT
TRBJ1-5 NA TRBV19 15 NA CASSMSGVRNQPQHF TGTGCCAGTAGTATGTCAGGGGTGCGCAATCAGCCCCAGCATTTT
TRBJ2-1 NA TRBV10-3 14 TRBD1 CAISLGQGSGEQFF TGTGCCATCAGCCTTGGACAGGGATCGGGTGAGCAGTTCTTC
TRBJ1-2 NA TRBV5-1 12 NA CASSLQGSGYTF TGCGCCAGCAGCTTACAGGGATCTGGCTACACCTTC
TRBJ1-2 few TRBV27 15 NA CASSSEPDSRYGYTF TGTGCCAGCAGTTCAGAACCCGACAGCCGCTATGGCTACACCTTC
TRBJ2-1 NA TRBV5-4 17 TRBD2 CASSRLAGGSSYNEQFF TGTGCCAGCAGCAGACTAGCGGGGGGGAGCTCCTACAATGAGCAGTTCTTC
TRBJ1-1 NA TRBV5-1 14 TRBD1 CASSVQGQDTEAFF TGCGCCAGCAGCGTACAGGGGCAAGACACTGAAGCTTTCTTT
TRBJ1-5 NA TRBV4-2 15 TRBD1 CASSQGIGGGQPQHF TGTGCCAGCAGCCAAGGGATAGGGGGCGGACAGCCCCAGCATTTT
TRBJ2-7 NA TRBV3-1/TRBV3-2 13 NA CASSQGSTYEQYF TGTGCCAGCAGCCAGGGGAGCACCTACGAGCAGTACTTC
TRBJ2-7 once TRBV28 15 TRBD1 CASSSYYRGLAEQYF TGTGCCAGCAGTTCCTACTACAGGGGGCTGGCCGAGCAGTACTTC
TRBJ2-5 NA TRBV5-1 15 TRBD1 CASSQGQGTQETQYF TGCGCCAGCAGCCAGGGACAGGGGACTCAAGAGACCCAGTACTTC
TRBJ2-1 NA TRBV12-3/TRBV12-4 13 TRBD1 CASSSQGYNEQFF TGTGCCAGCAGTTCACAGGGGTACAATGAGCAGTTCTTC
TRBJ2-1 NA TRBV19 14 TRBD2 CASSFQRESNEQFF TGTGCCAGTAGTTTCCAGCGGGAGTCAAATGAGCAGTTCTTC
TRBJ2-1 NA TRBV19 15 TRBD1 CASSPKRTGHNEQFF TGTGCCAGTAGTCCGAAAAGGACAGGGCATAATGAGCAGTTCTTC
TRBJ2-3 NA TRBV19 13 NA CASSIGPADTQYF TGTGCCAGTAGTATAGGTCCGGCAGATACGCAGTATTTT
TRBJ1-5 NA TRBV5-1 14 NA CASSLDSSNQPQHF TGCGCCAGCAGCTTGGACAGTAGCAATCAGCCCCAGCATTTT
TRBJ2-2 NA TRBV6-5 11 NA CASSSLGELFF TGTGCCAGCAGTTCGTTAGGGGAGCTGTTTTTT
TRBJ2-1 NA TRBV14 15 TRBD2 CASSLAGGPQYKQFF TGTGCCAGCAGCCTAGCGGGAGGACCCCAATATAAGCAGTTCTTC
TRBJ2-5 NA TRBV4-2 13 NA CASSQVEDETQYF TGTGCCAGCAGCCAAGTGGAGGACGAGACCCAGTACTTC
TRBJ2-7 NA TRBV10-3 12 TRBD2 CATRGDTDEQYF TGTGCCACCCGGGGGGATACGGACGAGCAGTACTTC
TRBJ2-7 NA TRBV5-1 18 TRBD2 CASNEGRIAGGLNYEQYF TGCGCCAGCAACGAGGGGAGAATAGCGGGAGGGTTGAACTACGAGCAGTACTTC
TRBJ2-5 NA TRBV6-5 15 TRBD2 CASSSTSGGKETQYF TGTGCCAGCAGCTCGACTAGCGGGGGGAAAGAGACCCAGTACTTC
TRBJ1-3 NA TRBV5-1 15 TRBD1 CASSRTGDSGNTIYF TGCGCCAGCAGCCGGACAGGGGACTCTGGAAACACCATATATTTT
TRBJ1-6 NA TRBV3-1/TRBV3-2 16 TRBD1 CASSPEGAANNSPLHF TGTGCCAGCAGCCCAGAGGGGGCGGCAAATAATTCACCCCTCCACTTT
TRBJ1-1 NA TRBV7-3 15 NA CASSPKGGAFTEAFF TGTGCCAGCAGCCCTAAGGGGGGGGCTTTCACTGAAGCTTTCTTT
TRBJ2-5 NA TRBV28 11 NA CASSSGETQYF TGTGCCAGCAGTTCCGGAGAGACCCAGTACTTC
TRBJ2-1 NA TRBV7-9 12 NA CASSSGNNEQFF TGTGCCAGCAGCTCCGGGAACAATGAGCAGTTCTTC
TRBJ1-1 NA TRBV19 14 NA CASRLTGPNTEAFF TGTGCCAGTAGGCTCACAGGGCCTAACACTGAAGCTTTCTTT
TRBJ2-1 NA TRBV25-1 16 TRBD1 CASSESGQGRGNEQFF TGTGCCAGCAGTGAGTCGGGACAGGGGCGAGGGAATGAGCAGTTCTTC
TRBJ2-7 NA TRBV7-8 13 TRBD1 CASSFTGGHEQYF TGTGCCAGCAGCTTCACAGGGGGGCACGAGCAGTACTTC
TRBJ1-2 NA TRBV30 11 NA CAWSVGVGYTF TGTGCCTGGAGTGTAGGGGTGGGCTACACCTTC
TRBJ1-4 NA TRBV19 12 NA CASSIQGEKLFF TGTGCCAGTAGTATACAGGGGGAAAAACTGTTTTTT
TRBJ2-7 NA TRBV3-1/TRBV3-2 15 NA CASSQSPGGWDEQYF TGTGCCAGCAGCCAGTCCCCAGGTGGGTGGGACGAGCAGTACTTC